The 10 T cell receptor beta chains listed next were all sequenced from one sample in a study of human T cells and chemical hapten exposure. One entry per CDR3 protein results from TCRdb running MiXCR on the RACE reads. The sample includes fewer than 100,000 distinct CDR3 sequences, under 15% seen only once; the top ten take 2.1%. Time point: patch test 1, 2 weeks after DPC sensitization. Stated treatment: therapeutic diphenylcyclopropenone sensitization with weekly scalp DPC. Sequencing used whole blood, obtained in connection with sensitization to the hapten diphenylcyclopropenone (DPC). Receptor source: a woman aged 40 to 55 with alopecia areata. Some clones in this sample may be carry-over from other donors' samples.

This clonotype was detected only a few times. The CDR3 DNA is TGTGCCAGCAGACATGGGACTAGCGGGAGGTATGAGACCCAGTACTTC. This translates into CASRHGTSGRYETQYF. The V call is TRBV6-2 or TRBV6-3, the J call TRBJ2-5, with 15 bases that match TRBD2. The CDR3 is 16 residues long. CDR1 is MNHEY and CDR2 is SVGEGT in the germline V gene. Germline trimming cut 6 bases from V and 5 bases from J; bases unmatched to any gene: 7.

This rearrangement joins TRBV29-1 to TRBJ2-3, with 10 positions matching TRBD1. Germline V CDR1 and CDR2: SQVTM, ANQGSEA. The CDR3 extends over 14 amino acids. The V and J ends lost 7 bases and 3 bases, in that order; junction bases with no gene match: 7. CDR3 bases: TGCAGCGCCGAAGACAGGGGGCCGACAGATACGCAGTATTTT. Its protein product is CSAEDRGPTDTQYF.

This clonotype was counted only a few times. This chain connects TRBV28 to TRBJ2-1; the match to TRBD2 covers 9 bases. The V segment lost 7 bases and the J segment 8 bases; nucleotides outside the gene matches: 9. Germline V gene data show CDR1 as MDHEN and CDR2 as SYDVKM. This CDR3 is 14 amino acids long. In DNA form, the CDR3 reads TGTGCCAGCAAATCTAGCGGGATGGGCTATGAGCAGTTCTTC. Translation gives CASKSSGMGYEQFF.

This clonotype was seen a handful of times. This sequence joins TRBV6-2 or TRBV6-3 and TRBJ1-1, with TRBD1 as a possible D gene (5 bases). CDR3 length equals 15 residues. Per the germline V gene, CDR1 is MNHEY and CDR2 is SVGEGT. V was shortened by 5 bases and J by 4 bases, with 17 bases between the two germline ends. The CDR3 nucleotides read TGTGCCAGCAGTCAACCAGGGTTTTTGGGCACTGAAGCTTTCTTT. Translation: CASSQPGFLGTEAFF.

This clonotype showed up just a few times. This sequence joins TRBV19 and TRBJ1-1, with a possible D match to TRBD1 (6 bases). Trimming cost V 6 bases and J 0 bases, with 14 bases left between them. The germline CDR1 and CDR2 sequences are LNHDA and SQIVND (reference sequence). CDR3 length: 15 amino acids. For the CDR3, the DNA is TGTGCCAGTAGCCCCCGCGGGACACTGAACACTGAAGCTTTCTTT. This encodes CASSPRGTLNTEAFF.

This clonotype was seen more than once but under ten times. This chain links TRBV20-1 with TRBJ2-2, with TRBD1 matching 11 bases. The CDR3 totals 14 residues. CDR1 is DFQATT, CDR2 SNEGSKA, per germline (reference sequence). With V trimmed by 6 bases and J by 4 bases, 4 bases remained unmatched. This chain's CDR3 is CSARTGGGTGELFF. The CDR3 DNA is TGCAGTGCAAGGACAGGGGGCGGCACCGGGGAGCTGTTTTTT.

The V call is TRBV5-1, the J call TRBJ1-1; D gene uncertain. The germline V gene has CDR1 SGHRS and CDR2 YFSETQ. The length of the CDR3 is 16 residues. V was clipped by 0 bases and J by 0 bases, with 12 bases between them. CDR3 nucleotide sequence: TGCGCCAGCAGCTTGGAAGTGGGAACTATGAACACTGAAGCTTTCTTT. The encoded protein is CASSLEVGTMNTEAFF.

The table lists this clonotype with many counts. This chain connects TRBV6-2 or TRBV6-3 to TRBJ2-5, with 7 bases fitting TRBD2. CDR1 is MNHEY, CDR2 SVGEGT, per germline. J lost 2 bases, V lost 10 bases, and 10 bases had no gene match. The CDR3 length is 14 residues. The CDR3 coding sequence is TGTGCCACTCTTAGCGGGCTCACTCAAGAGACCCAGTACTTC. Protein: CATLSGLTQETQYF.

The CDR3 is CASSLWGTQYF. The CDR3 nucleotides read TGTGCCAGCAGTTTATGGGGAACCCAGTACTTC. The rearrangement links TRBV28 to TRBJ2-5, with D unclear. With 0 bases removed from V and 8 bases from J, the gap between germline ends came to 4 bases. The CDR3 has 11 residues. Germline V gene sequence: CDR1 MDHEN, CDR2 SYDVKM.

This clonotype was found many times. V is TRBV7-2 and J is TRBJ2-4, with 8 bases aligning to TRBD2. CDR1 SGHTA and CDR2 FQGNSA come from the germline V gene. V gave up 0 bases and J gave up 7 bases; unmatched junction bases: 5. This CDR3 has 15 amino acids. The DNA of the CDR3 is TGTGCCAGCAGCTTAGCCGGGACTAGTGCGAACATTCAGTACTTC. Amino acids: CASSLAGTSANIQYF.